The 17 T cell receptor beta chains below come from one sample, sequenced in a study of T cells in Graves' hyperthyroidism and ophthalmopathy. What was amplified from RNA transcripts were TCR beta CDR3 regions. HTBI primers were the set used in a first-round RT-PCR of the TCR CDR3. TCRdb reprocessed the multiplex PCR reads with MiXCR, giving one entry per CDR3 protein. The sample records 250,000 to 300,000 distinct CDR3 sequences, over 15% being singletons. The material sequenced was blood. The receptors originated from a woman aged 55-69 years with Graves' ophthalmopathy.

A note on this clonotype: A single base separates this from a much larger clone, so it may be a read error. J is TRBJ2-7 and V is TRBV5-1, with D possibly matching TRBD2 (8 bases). Germline CDR1 and CDR2: SGHRS and YFSETQ. Trimming took 3 bases from V and 2 from J, leaving 15 bases between them. The length of the CDR3 is 15 residues. CDR3 amino acids: CASSSGGQGAYEQYF. CDR3 nucleotide sequence: TGCGCCAGCAGCTCGGGGGGGCAGGGGGCCTACGAGCAGTACTTC. The variable domain in full, completed from reference TRBV5-1 and TRBJ2-7, reads KAGVTQTPRYLIKTRGQQVTLSCSPISGHRSVSWYQQTPGQGLQFLFEYFSETQRNKGNFPGRFSGRQFSNSRSEMNVSTLELGDSALYLCASSSGGQGAYEQYFGPGTRLTVT.

In this sample, this clonotype turned up a few times. The chain employs TRBV9 and TRBJ2-3; 7 bases align to TRBD2. Unmatched junction bases numbered 5, after V lost 0 bases and J lost 4 bases. This CDR3 region has 15 residues. In germline, CDR1 is SGDLS, CDR2 YYNGEE. DNA of the CDR3: TGTGCCAGCAGCGTAGGTCGCGGGAGTCCAGATACGCAGTATTTT. This gives the protein CASSVGRGSPDTQYF.

This clonotype has more than one count but fewer than ten. The chain employs TRBV6-1 and TRBJ2-7, with 7 bases identical to TRBD1. Germline V gene sequence: CDR1 MNHNS, CDR2 SASEGT. There are 16 residues in the CDR3. V trimming: 5 bases; J trimming: 3 bases; junction bases outside the gene matches: 13. DNA for the CDR3: TGTGCCAGCAGTCACGACCGGGACAGTGATTTCTACGAGCAGTACTTC. This codes for CASSHDRDSDFYEQYF.

This clonotype was seen many times. J is TRBJ1-1 and V is TRBV20-1; D call uncertain. Germline V gives CDR1 DFQATT, CDR2 SNEGSKA (reference sequence). This CDR3 is 12 amino acids long. Trimming cost V 0 bases and J 0 bases, with 2 bases left between them. CDR3 in amino acids: CSARDMNTEAFF. In DNA, the CDR3 is TGCAGTGCTAGAGATATGAACACTGAAGCTTTCTTT.

This clonotype was seen repeatedly, ten times or more. The chain carries TRBV6-1 and TRBJ1-2, with unresolved D. CDR1 and CDR2 from the germline V gene are MNHNS and SASEGT. CDR3 size: 14 residues. V lost 6 bases, J lost 8 bases, and 19 bases lay in between. Here the CDR3 reads CASSLNTAPLGYTF. DNA of the CDR3: TGTGCCAGCAGCCTTAATACAGCTCCCCTAGGCTACACCTTC.

This clonotype has more than one count but fewer than ten. The genes are TRBV30 and TRBJ2-3, with TRBD2 matching over 10 bases. The J segment lost 2 bases and the V segment lost 2 bases, leaving 13 bases of the junction unmatched. There are 18 residues in the CDR3. CDR1 and CDR2 from the germline V gene are GTSNPN and SVGIG (reference sequence). CDR3 nucleotides: TGTGCCTGGAGTAAAAGAGGGCTAGCGGGAGATGTCACAGATACGCAGTATTTT. Translating gives CAWSKRGLAGDVTDTQYF. The variable domain in full, with the rest retrieved from reference TRBV30 and TRBJ2-3, is SQTIHQWPATLVQPVGSPLSLECTVEGTSNPNLYWYRQAAGRGLQLLFYSVGIGQISSEVPQNLSASRPQDRQFILSSKKLLLSDSGFYLCAWSKRGLAGDVTDTQYFGPGTRLTVL.

This sequence joins TRBV6-9 and TRBJ1-6, with TRBD1 as a possible D gene (5 bases). V lost 3 bases, J lost 7 bases, and 16 bases lay in between. Germline V gene lookup returns CDR1 MNHGY and CDR2 SVAAGI. The CDR3 runs to 16 residues. The CDR3: CASSYHGNGGNSPLHF. The CDR3 region has the DNA TGTGCCAGCAGTTACCATGGTAATGGGGGGAATTCACCCCTCCACTTT.

The sample holds a few counts of this clonotype. The chain carries TRBV30 and TRBJ1-1, with TRBD1 identical over 10 bases. J gave up 3 bases and V 1 base, and 2 bases lay outside the gene matches. Germline V gene sequence: CDR1 GTSNPN, CDR2 SVGIG (reference sequence). The CDR3 sequence is 14 residues long. The CDR3 sequence: CAWSGTGGYTEAFF. The CDR3 DNA reads TGTGCCTGGAGTGGGACAGGGGGTTACACTGAAGCTTTCTTT.

This clonotype was seen many times. J is TRBJ2-7 and V is TRBV28, with a possible D match to TRBD1 (5 bases). Germline V lookup: CDR1 MDHEN, CDR2 SYDVKM. With 3 bases removed from V and 2 bases from J, the gap between germline ends came to 11 bases. The CDR3 runs 14 residues. The CDR3 DNA reads TGTGCCAGCAGTTTTGGGGCAGGAGCCTACGAGCAGTACTTC. Protein sequence: CASSFGAGAYEQYF.

The chain links TRBV5-8 to TRBJ2-1, with 8 bases aligning to TRBD2. The CDR3 spans 13 residues. V trimming: 4 bases; J trimming: 8 bases; junction bases outside the gene matches: 5. From germline, CDR1 is SGHTS and CDR2 YDEGEE. This CDR3 reads CASSRRGGHEQFF. The CDR3 DNA is TGTGCCAGCAGCCGCCGGGGGGGTCATGAGCAGTTCTTC.

This clonotype was counted at least ten times. This sequence joins TRBV11-2 and TRBJ2-5; D is possibly TRBD1 (6 bases). The CDR3 contains 15 residues. From germline, CDR1 is SGHAT and CDR2 FQNNGV. V was cut by 5 bases and J by 2 bases, with 15 bases left in between. CDR3 sequence: CASSPRQVIQETQYF. DNA for the CDR3: TGTGCCAGCAGCCCCCGACAGGTGATACAAGAGACCCAGTACTTC. Full variable domain (outside the CDR3, taken from reference TRBV11-2 and TRBJ2-5): EAGVAQSPRYKIIEKRQSVAFWCNPISGHATLYWYQQILGQGPKLLIQFQNNGVVDDSQLPKDRFSAERLKGVDSTLKIQPAKLEDSAVYLCASSPRQVIQETQYFGPGTRLLVL.

This clonotype was observed many times. The germline gene is not matched at one end of the junction; a read error may be the cause. The gene calls are TRBV5-1 and TRBJ2-6; 7 bases match TRBD2. Germline CDR1 is SGHRS and CDR2 is YFSETQ. This CDR3 contains 15 residues. The CDR3 coding sequence is TGTGCCAGCAGCTTGGCGGGAGCTGGGGCCAACGTCCTGACTTTC. This sequence encodes CASSLAGAGANVLTF.

As regards this clonotype: A single base separates this from a much larger clone, so it may be a read error. V and J are TRBV11-2 and TRBJ1-1; D is possibly TRBD1 (5 bases). The V end lost 1 base, the J end lost 6 bases, and 9 bases lay between the germline ends. Germline V gives CDR1 SGHAT, CDR2 FQNNGV. The CDR3 covers 13 residues. The CDR3 DNA reads as TGTGCCAGCAGCTTAGGGGGGAGGGCTGAAGCTTTCTTT. It codes for CASSLGGRAEAFF.

This clonotype was detected many times. This CDR3 is CASSEQGQENNEQFF. The DNA for the CDR3 is TGTGCCAGCAGTGAGCAGGGACAGGAGAACAATGAGCAGTTCTTC. The V gene is TRBV6-1, the J gene TRBJ2-1; 8 positions match TRBD1. Looked up from germline, CDR1 is MNHNS and CDR2 is SASEGT. CDR3 size: 15 residues. V trimming: 3 bases; J trimming: 5 bases; junction bases outside the gene matches: 6.

In this sample, this clonotype turned up many times. The J gene is TRBJ1-5, the V gene TRBV7-2; possible D gene TRBD1, 5 bases. Trimming left V 0 bases short and J 10 bases short, with 28 bases between. The CDR3 contains 19 residues. Germline V lookup: CDR1 SGHTA, CDR2 FQGNSA. The CDR3 sequence is CASSLAAEYSEGRGIPQHF. In DNA form, the CDR3 reads TGTGCCAGCAGCTTAGCGGCCGAGTATTCCGAGGGAAGGGGAATTCCCCAGCATTTT.

This clonotype was counted a few times. The DNA is omitted, as the CDR3 cannot be located on it reliably, and the CDR3 follows TCRdb's listing. The chain carries TRBV3-1 and TRBJ2-1; the table's D call, TRBD1, was not checked against the DNA. The CDR3 is 19 amino acids in total, end residues counted. The germline V gene encodes CDR1 LGHDT and CDR2 YNNKEL (reference sequence). The CDR3 sequence: CASSQEGAGPGWGSGSEFF.

This clonotype was seen repeatedly, ten times or more. The chain joins TRBV20-1 to TRBJ2-7; 8 nucleotides align to TRBD2. The CDR3 spans 15 residues. The ends lost 0 bases at V and 1 base at J; junction bases unmatched: 5. From germline, CDR1 is DFQATT and CDR2 SNEGSKA (reference sequence). CDR3 nucleotide sequence: TGCAGTGCTAGAGATTCGGGGACTAGATCCTACGAGCAGTACTTC. Residues: CSARDSGTRSYEQYF.